Below are 5 T cell receptor beta chains sequenced from a single sample in a study of blood T cell repertoires in COVID-19. Profiled with immunoSEQ multiplex PCR; TCRdb holds only in-frame clones, not every one. This sample carries 150,000 to 200,000 clones, 87% of them seen once, and the ten largest clones take 0.7% to 0.9%. The specimen sequenced was peripheral blood. Receptors were obtained from a woman between 18 and 29 years old who had recovered from COVID-19.

This clone was seen just once. The CDR3 is CASSLWAGDEQYF. The DNA of the CDR3 is TGCGCCAGCAGCTTATGGGCAGGGGACGAGCAGTACTTC. This chain connects TRBV5-1 to TRBJ2-7, with D perhaps matching TRBD1 (6 bases). Germline V CDR1 and CDR2: SGHRS, YFSETQ. The CDR3 covers 13 residues. Trimming removed 2 bases at V and 5 bases at J, with 11 bases between. The whole variable domain, remainder taken from reference TRBV5-1 and TRBJ2-7, is KAGVTQTPRYLIKTRGQQVTLSCSPISGHRSVSWYQQTPGQGLQFLFEYFSETQRNKGNFPGRFSGRQFSNSRSEMNVSTLELGDSALYLCASSLWAGDEQYFGPGTRLTVT.

This chain uses TRBV29-1 with TRBJ2-4; 9 positions agree with TRBD1. Trimming took 3 bases from V and 1 from J; bases not matched to a gene: 7. The germline V gene encodes CDR1 SQVTM and CDR2 ANQGSEA. CDR3 size: 16 residues. The CDR3 DNA reads as TGCAGCGTTGACGGGGGGACAGGGCCGGCCAAAAACATTCAGTACTTC. Amino acid sequence: CSVDGGTGPAKNIQYF.

This rearrangement joins TRBV19 to TRBJ2-1; 8 nucleotides line up with TRBD2. V lost 0 bases, J lost 2 bases, and 6 bases stayed unmatched. This CDR3 has 17 amino acids. In germline, CDR1 is LNHDA, CDR2 SQIVND (reference sequence). The CDR3 region is CASSIDQGTRAYNEQFF. The CDR3 bases are TGTGCCAGTAGTATAGATCAAGGGACTAGAGCCTACAATGAGCAGTTCTTC.

This chain connects TRBV27 to TRBJ1-1; TRBD1 agrees at 8 bases. The CDR3 loop spans 15 amino acids. The V gene end was trimmed by 5 bases and the J gene end by 2 bases; junction bases not matched to a gene: 7. CDR1 and CDR2 from the germline V gene are MNHEY and SMNVEV (reference sequence). CDR3 loop: CASSPRTGTNTEAFF. The CDR3 coding sequence is TGTGCCAGCAGTCCTAGGACAGGGACTAACACTGAAGCTTTCTTT.

This sequence joins TRBV7-2 and TRBJ1-5; D ambiguous. With 4 bases removed from V and 6 bases from J, the gap between germline ends came to 16 bases. The CDR3 sequence is 15 residues long. Germline V lookup: CDR1 SGHTA, CDR2 FQGNSA. CDR3 nucleotide sequence: TGTGCCAGCAGCTCAGGAGGGCATATGAGTCAGCCCCAGCATTTT. It is translated as CASSSGGHMSQPQHF.